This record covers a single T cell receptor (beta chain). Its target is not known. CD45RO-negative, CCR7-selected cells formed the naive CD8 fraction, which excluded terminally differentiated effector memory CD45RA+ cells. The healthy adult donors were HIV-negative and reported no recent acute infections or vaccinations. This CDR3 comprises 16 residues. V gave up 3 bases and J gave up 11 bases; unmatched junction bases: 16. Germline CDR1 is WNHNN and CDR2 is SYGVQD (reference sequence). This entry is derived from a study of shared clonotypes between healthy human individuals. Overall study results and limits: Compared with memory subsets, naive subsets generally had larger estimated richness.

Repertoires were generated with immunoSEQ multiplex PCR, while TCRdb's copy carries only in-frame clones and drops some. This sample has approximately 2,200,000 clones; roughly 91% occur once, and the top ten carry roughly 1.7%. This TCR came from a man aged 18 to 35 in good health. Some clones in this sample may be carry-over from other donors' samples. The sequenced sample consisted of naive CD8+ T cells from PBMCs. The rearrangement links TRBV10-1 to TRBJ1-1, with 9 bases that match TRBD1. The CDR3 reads CASSDSGQGSTQGAFF. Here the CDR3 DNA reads TGCGCCAGCAGTGACTCGGGACAGGGCAGCACCCAGGGGGCTTTCTTT.